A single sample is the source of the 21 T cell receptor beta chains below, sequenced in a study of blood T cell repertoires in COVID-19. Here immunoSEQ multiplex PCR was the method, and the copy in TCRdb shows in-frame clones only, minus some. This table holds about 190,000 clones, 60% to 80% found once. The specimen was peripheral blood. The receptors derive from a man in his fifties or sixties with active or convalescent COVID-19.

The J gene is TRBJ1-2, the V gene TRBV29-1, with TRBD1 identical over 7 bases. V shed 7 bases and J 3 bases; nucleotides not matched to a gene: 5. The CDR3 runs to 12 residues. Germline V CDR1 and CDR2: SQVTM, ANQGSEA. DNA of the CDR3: TGCAGCGCCGGGGACAGCTACTATGGCTACACCTTC. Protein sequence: CSAGDSYYGYTF.

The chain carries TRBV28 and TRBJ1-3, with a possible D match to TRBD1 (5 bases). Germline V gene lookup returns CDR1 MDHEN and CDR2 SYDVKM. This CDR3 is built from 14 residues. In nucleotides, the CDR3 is TGTGCGACGAAGGGGCCCGGTCGCGGAAACACCATATATTTT. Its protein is CATKGPGRGNTIYF.

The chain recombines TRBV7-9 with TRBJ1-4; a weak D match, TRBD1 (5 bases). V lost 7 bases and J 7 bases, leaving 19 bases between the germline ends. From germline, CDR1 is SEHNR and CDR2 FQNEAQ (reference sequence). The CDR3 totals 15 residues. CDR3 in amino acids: CASTKLRGLGEKLFF. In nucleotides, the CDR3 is TGTGCCAGCACCAAACTCCGGGGGTTGGGTGAAAAACTGTTTTTT.

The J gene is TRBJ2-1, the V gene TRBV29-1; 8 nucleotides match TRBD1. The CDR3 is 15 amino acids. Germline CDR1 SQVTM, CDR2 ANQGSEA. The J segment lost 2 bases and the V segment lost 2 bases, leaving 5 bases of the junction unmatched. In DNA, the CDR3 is TGCAGCGTTGAAAGGGCAGGGGGCCCCTACAATGAGCAGTTCTTC. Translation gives CSVERAGGPYNEQFF.

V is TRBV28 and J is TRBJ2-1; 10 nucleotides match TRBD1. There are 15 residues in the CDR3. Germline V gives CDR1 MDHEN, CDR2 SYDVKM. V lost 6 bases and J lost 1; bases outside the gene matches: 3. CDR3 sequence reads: CASRRDRGSYNEQFF. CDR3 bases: TGTGCCAGCAGAAGGGACAGGGGATCCTACAATGAGCAGTTCTTC.

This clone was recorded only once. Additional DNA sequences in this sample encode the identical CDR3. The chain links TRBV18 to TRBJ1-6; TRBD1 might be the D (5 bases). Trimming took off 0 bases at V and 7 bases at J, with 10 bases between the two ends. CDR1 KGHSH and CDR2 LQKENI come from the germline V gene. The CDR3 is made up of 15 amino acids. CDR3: CASSPPGGRNSPLHF. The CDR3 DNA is TGTGCCAGCTCACCACCGGGGGGACGAAATTCACCCCTCCACTTT.

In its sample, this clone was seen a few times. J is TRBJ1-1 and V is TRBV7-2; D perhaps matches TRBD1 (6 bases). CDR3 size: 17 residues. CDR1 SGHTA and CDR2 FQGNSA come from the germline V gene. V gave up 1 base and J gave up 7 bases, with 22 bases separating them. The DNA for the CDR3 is TGTGCCAGCAGCTTAGGACCCCTTGGGGGCCGAGGGGTTGAAGCTTTCTTT. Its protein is CASSLGPLGGRGVEAFF.

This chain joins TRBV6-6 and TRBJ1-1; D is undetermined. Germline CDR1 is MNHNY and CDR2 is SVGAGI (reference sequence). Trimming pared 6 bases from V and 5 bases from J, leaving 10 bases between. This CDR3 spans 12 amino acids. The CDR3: CASSFYSTEAFF. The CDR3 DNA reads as TGTGCCAGCAGCTTCTACTCTACTGAAGCTTTCTTT.

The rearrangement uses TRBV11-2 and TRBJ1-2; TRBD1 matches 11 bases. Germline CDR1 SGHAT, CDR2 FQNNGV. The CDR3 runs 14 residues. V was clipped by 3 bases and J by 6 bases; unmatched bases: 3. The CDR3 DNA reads TGTGCCAGCAGCTTTAGGACAGGGGGCAATGGCTACACCTTC. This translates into CASSFRTGGNGYTF.

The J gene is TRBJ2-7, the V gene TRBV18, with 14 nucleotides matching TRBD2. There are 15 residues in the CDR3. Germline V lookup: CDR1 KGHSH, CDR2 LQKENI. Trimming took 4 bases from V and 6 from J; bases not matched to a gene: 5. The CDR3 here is CASSLGTSGSLEQYF. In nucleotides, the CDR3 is TGTGCCAGCTCACTCGGGACTAGCGGGAGTCTCGAGCAGTACTTC.

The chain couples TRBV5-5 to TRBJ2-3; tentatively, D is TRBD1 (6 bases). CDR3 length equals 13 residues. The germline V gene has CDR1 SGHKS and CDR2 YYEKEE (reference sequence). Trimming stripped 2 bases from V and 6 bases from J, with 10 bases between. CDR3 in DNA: TGTGCCAGCAGCTTACAGGGTACGGATACGCAGTATTTT. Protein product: CASSLQGTDTQYF.

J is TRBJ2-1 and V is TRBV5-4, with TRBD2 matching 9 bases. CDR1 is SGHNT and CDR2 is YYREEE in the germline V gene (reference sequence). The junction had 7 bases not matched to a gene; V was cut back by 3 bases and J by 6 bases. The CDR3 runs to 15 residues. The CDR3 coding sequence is TGTGCCAGCAGCTCAAAGCGGGAGGACCGCAATGAGCAGTTCTTC. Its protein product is CASSSKREDRNEQFF. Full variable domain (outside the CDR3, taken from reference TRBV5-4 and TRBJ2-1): ETGVTQSPTHLIKTRGQQVTLRCSSQSGHNTVSWYQQALGQGPQFIFQYYREEENGRGNFPPRFSGLQFPNYSSELNVNALELDDSALYLCASSSKREDRNEQFFGPGTRLTVL.

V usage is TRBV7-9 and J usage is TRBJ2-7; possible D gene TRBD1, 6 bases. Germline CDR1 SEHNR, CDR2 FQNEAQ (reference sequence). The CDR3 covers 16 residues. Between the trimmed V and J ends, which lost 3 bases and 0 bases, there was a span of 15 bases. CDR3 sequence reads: CASSFRGGRGSYEQYF. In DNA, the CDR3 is TGTGCCAGCAGCTTTAGGGGTGGCAGGGGCTCCTACGAGCAGTACTTC.

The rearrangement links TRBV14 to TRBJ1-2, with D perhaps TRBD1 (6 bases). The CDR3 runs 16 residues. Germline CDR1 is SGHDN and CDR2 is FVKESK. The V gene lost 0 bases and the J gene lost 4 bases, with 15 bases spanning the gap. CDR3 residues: CASSQDRRGQGYGYTF. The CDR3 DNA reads TGTGCCAGCAGCCAAGATCGGCGGGGGCAAGGCTATGGCTACACCTTC.

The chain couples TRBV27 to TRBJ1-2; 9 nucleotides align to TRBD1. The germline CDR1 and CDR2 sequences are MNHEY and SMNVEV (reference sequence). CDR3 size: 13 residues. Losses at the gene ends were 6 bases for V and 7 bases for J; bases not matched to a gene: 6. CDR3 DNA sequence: TGTGCCAGCAGGACACAGGGGGCGCGTGGCTACACCTTC. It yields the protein CASRTQGARGYTF.

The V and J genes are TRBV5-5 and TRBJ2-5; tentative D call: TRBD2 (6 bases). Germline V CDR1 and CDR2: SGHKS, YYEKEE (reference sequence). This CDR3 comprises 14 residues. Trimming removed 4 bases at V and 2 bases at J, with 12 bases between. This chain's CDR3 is CASSAGGGQETQYF. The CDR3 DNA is TGTGCCAGCAGCGCCGGTGGAGGGCAAGAGACCCAGTACTTC.

The CDR3 bases are TGTGCCAGCAGCTTAGCGTCTAGCCGGTTCTACGAGCAGTACTTC. Its translation is CASSLASSRFYEQYF. The rearrangement joins TRBV7-2 to TRBJ2-7, with D possibly being TRBD2 (5 bases). The V end was cut by 0 bases, the J end by 3 bases, with 12 bases between. CDR3 length: 15 amino acids. Germline values: CDR1 SGHTA, CDR2 FQGNSA.

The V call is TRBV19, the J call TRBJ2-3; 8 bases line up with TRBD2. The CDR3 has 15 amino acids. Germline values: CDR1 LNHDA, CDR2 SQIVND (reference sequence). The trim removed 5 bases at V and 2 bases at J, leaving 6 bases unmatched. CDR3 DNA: TGTGCCAGTAGTCGCCGGGAGGGCAACACAGATACGCAGTATTTT. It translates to CASSRREGNTDTQYF.

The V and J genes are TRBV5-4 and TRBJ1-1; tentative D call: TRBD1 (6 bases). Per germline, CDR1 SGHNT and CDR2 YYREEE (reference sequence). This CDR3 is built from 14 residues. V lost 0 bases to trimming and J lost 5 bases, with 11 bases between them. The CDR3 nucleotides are TGTGCCAGCAGCTTGGGGCGGACAGAAACTGAAGCTTTCTTT. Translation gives CASSLGRTETEAFF.

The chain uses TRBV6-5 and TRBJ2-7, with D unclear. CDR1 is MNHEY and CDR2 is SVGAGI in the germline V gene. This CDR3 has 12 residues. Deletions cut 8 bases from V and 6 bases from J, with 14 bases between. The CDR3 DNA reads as TGTGCCAGCGAACAGAAGAATATCGAGCAGTACTTC. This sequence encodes CASEQKNIEQYF.

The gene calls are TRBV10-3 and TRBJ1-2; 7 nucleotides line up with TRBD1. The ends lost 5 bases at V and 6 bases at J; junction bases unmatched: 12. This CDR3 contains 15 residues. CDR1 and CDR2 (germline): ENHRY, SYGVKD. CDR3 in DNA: TGTGCCATCAGTCCCCGCAGGGGGTCCGAAGATGGCTACACCTTC. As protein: CAISPRRGSEDGYTF.